This T cell receptor beta chain was obtained from a study of cytomegalovirus exposure and HLA in healthy donors. Germline CDR1 and CDR2: GTSNPN and SVGIG (reference sequence). The CDR3 sequence is 13 residues long. Unmatched junction bases numbered 4, after V lost 5 bases and J lost 9 bases. Assay: immunoSEQ multiplex PCR; the TCRdb copy retains only in-frame clones and omits some. Among about 280,000 clones listed, 88% were seen once. A few counts support this clone. The receptor comes from a woman under 30 in good health and CMV-seronegative. The chain employs TRBV30 and TRBJ1-6; TRBD1 matches at 10 bases. The sequenced sample was PBMCs. The CDR3 spells CAWGTGAGSPLHF. CDR3 bases: TGTGCCTGGGGGACAGGGGCAGGTTCACCCCTCCACTTT.